Following are 21 T cell receptor beta chains from one sample sequenced in a study of CXCR3-negative and CXCR3-positive naive CD8 T cells. Via 5' RACE with UMI labels, TRB cDNA libraries were prepared. TCRdb reprocessed the 5' RACE reads and reports one entry per CDR3 protein, with no DNA. The clone table shows roughly 48,000 distinct CDR3 sequences, with the ten largest holding around 16%. Sequenced sample: memory CD8+ T cells from blood. All receptors come from a human donor in good health. Some clones in this sample may be carry-over from other donors' samples.

This chain joins TRBV3-1 and TRBJ2-1. CDR3 length: 15 residues. Germline CDR1 LGHDT, CDR2 YNNKEL (reference sequence). This chain's CDR3 is CASSLDRGSYNEQFF.

The chain links TRBV6-4 to TRBJ2-2; the D gene TCRdb calls, TRBD1, cannot be checked with no DNA. The CDR3 is made up of 13 amino acids. Germline CDR1 MRHNA, CDR2 SNTAGT. This chain's CDR3 is CASSAGATGELFF.

V gene TRBV25-1 combines with J gene TRBJ2-1; as DNA is missing, the TRBD1 call by TCRdb cannot be tested. Looked up from germline, CDR1 is MGHDK and CDR2 is SYGVNS. There are 15 residues in the CDR3. The chain's CDR3 is CASILIGTGSNEQFF.

The chain couples TRBV29-1 to TRBJ2-5; as DNA is missing, the TRBD1 call by TCRdb cannot be tested. This CDR3 spans 15 amino acids. Germline values: CDR1 SQVTM, CDR2 ANQGSEA. The CDR3: CSVVPPGPNQETQYF.

The chain couples TRBV7-8 to TRBJ2-5; TCRdb gives TRBD2 as the D gene, but with no DNA this cannot be confirmed. Per germline, CDR1 SGHVS and CDR2 FQNEAQ. This CDR3 contains 14 residues. This CDR3 is CASSPPVRGETQYF. Variable domain in full (rest from reference TRBV7-8 and TRBJ2-5): GAGVSQSPRYKVAKRGQDVALRCDPISGHVSLFWYQQALGQGPEFLTYFQNEAQLDKSGLPSDRFFAERPEGSVSTLKIQRTQQEDSAVYLCASSPPVRGETQYFGPGTRLLVL.

This chain connects TRBV4-1 to TRBJ2-6. Germline assignment: CDR1 MGHRA and CDR2 YSYEKL. CDR3 size: 13 residues. CDR3 loop: CASSQTGLNVLTF.

This rearrangement joins TRBV29-1 to TRBJ2-7. CDR1 and CDR2 from the germline V gene are SQVTM and ANQGSEA. The CDR3 loop spans 12 amino acids. CDR3 region: CSVLRPQGEQYF.

The rearrangement joins TRBV7-9 to TRBJ1-1. Germline loops: CDR1 SEHNR, CDR2 FQNEAQ (reference sequence). There are 13 residues in the CDR3. The CDR3 here is CASSEWGNTEAFF.

The CDR3 sequence: CATSRDQGQGTDTQYF. The chain uses TRBV15 and TRBJ2-3; absent DNA, TCRdb's TRBD1 call cannot be checked. CDR1 is LNHNV and CDR2 is YYDKDF in the germline V gene (reference sequence). There are 16 residues in the CDR3.

This chain uses TRBV7-9 with TRBJ2-7; the TCRdb call, TRBD2, lacks DNA for checking. CDR1 SEHNR and CDR2 FQNEAQ come from the germline V gene (reference sequence). The CDR3 length is 13 residues. The chain's CDR3 is CASSSAGGYEQYF.

This chain connects TRBV27 to TRBJ2-1; TCRdb designates TRBD2, a call that cannot be tested without DNA. Germline V gene data show CDR1 as MNHEY and CDR2 as SMNVEV (reference sequence). The CDR3 loop spans 15 amino acids. The CDR3 sequence: CASSLTSGNYNEQFF.

The chain recombines TRBV5-1 with TRBJ2-7; TCRdb indicates TRBD1, and absent DNA this call remains unverified. The CDR3 has 12 amino acids. Germline V gives CDR1 SGHRS, CDR2 YFSETQ. This chain's CDR3 is CASSFWDSQQYF.

J is TRBJ2-2 and V is TRBV6-2 or TRBV6-3. In germline, CDR1 is MNHEY, CDR2 SVGEGT. This CDR3 region has 16 residues. The CDR3: CASSYPSPRGTGELFF.

The chain has TRBV29-1 and TRBJ2-5; TCRdb names TRBD1, which stays unverified in the absence of DNA. The V gene's germline CDR1 is SQVTM and CDR2 ANQGSEA. There are 16 residues in the CDR3. CDR3 in amino acids: CSVEELADRDQETQYF.

V usage is TRBV27 and J usage is TRBJ2-7; the TCRdb D gene call, TRBD1, has no DNA to confirm it. The CDR3 spans 14 residues. Germline assignment: CDR1 MNHEY and CDR2 SMNVEV (reference sequence). CDR3 region: CASSSGPGGHEQYF.

The chain recombines TRBV6-6 with TRBJ2-3; lacking DNA, the TRBD1 call made by TCRdb goes unchecked. CDR3 length: 16 residues. Germline V gives CDR1 MNHNY, CDR2 SVGAGI (reference sequence). The CDR3 here is CASSYSPGQGSDTQYF.

The chain is built from TRBV14 and TRBJ2-5. This CDR3 is 17 amino acids long. Looked up from germline, CDR1 is SGHDN and CDR2 is FVKESK. The CDR3 loop reads CASSQRVGNGYGETQYF.

The V and J genes are TRBV4-1 and TRBJ2-2; TCRdb designates TRBD1, a call that cannot be tested without DNA. Germline assignment: CDR1 MGHRA and CDR2 YSYEKL. CDR3 length equals 18 residues. This CDR3 reads CASSQGEGQYINTGELFF.

The chain links TRBV29-1 to TRBJ2-1. The CDR3 is 16 amino acids. The germline gives CDR1 SQVTM, CDR2 ANQGSEA. CDR3 protein: CSVEDLQRSSYNEQFF.

This chain uses TRBV6-2 or TRBV6-3 with TRBJ2-7; no DNA is available, so the TRBD2 call from TCRdb remains unchecked. The CDR3 is made up of 15 amino acids. Germline loops: CDR1 MNHEY, CDR2 SVGEGT. The CDR3 reads CASSYSDGPTYEQYF.

J is TRBJ2-5 and V is TRBV12-3 or TRBV12-4; TCRdb lists TRBD1, though no DNA is available to test this call. The CDR3 length is 14 residues. The CDR3 sequence is CASSETARQETQYF.